This T cell receptor beta chain came from a study of blood T cell repertoires in COVID-19. About the study: Donors in the United States, Italy and Spain gave samples during acute or convalescent COVID-19. T cells, B-cell-depleted T cells, or PBMCs provided the cDNA or gDNA that served as material.

Germline CDR1 and CDR2: SGHRS and YFSETQ. This CDR3 has 14 residues. V dropped 4 bases and J dropped 1 base, with 11 bases sitting between them. Under the authors' procedure: Quantification of nucleated cells was approximated via reference gene primer amplification. Data came from immunoSEQ multiplex PCR; TCRdb stores just in-frame clones and leaves some out. That table furnishes V, J and clone size, whereas the DNA furnished D and trimming. The sample yields approximately 300,000 clones, around 90% seen once. Sample: peripheral blood. This sequence originates from a man between 18 and 29 years old with active or convalescent COVID-19. The V and J genes are TRBV5-1 and TRBJ1-1, with D maybe TRBD1 (6 bases). In DNA, the CDR3 is TGCGCCAGCAGCGGACAGACAGGGAACACTGAAGCTTTCTTT. It translates to CASSGQTGNTEAFF.